The clone carrying this T cell receptor beta chain was seen only a few times. The antigen is not known. This CDR3 is 15 amino acids long. Germline CDR1 and CDR2: DFQATT and SNEGSKA (reference sequence). V was trimmed by 1 base and J by 7 bases, leaving 16 bases between them. Primed by a sample-barcoded 5' primer and a J-beta primer mix, a second PCR proceeded for roughly 7 to 12 cycles. Via MiXCR, TCRdb re-called the 5' RACE reads, giving one row per CDR3 protein. In the table there are about 800,000 distinct CDR3 sequences, more than 20% of which are singletons. This sample was included in a study of blood T cells in healthy people across ages. Regarding the study as a whole: Donors of long life had a larger count of naive CD4+ cells and greater diversity than aged donors.

This sample was shared with a second study, whose subject was T cells of mothers and their children. That investigation notes: The donors comprised about 6 children and their three healthy Caucasian mothers.

Sample: blood. The chain links TRBV20-1 to TRBJ1-4; D is perhaps TRBD1 (5 bases). The origin of this receptor is a boy younger than 18 in good health. The CDR3 nucleotides are TGCAGTGCTAGAGGCCACAGGTTCTCTATTGAAAAACTGTTTTTT. This codes for CSARGHRFSIEKLFF.